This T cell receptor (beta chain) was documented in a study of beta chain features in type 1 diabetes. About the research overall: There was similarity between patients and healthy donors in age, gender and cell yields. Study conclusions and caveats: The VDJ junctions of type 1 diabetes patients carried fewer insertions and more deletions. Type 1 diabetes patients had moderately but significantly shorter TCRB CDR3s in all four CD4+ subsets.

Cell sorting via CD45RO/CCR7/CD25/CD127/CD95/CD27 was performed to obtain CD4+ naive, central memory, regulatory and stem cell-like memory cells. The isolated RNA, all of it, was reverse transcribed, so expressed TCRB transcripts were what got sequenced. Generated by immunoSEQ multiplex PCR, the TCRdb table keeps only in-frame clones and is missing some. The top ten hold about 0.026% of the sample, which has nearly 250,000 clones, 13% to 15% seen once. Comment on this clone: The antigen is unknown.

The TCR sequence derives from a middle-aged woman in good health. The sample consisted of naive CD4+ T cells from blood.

The CDR3 protein is CASSRQGSSYEQYF. CDR3 sequence (DNA): TGTGCCAGCAGTCGACAGGGGAGCTCCTACGAGCAGTACTTC. The V gene is TRBV2, the J gene TRBJ2-7, with 8 bases lining up with TRBD1. V shed 5 bases and J 0 bases; nucleotides not matched to a gene: 3. From germline, CDR1 is SNHLY and CDR2 FYNNEI. This CDR3 is built from 14 residues.